The source of this T cell receptor (beta chain) is a study of cytomegalovirus exposure and HLA in healthy donors. General study findings and limits: Some TCR beta chains (roughly 150 of them) were listed as cytomegalovirus-associated.

To note about this clone: Its antigen is unknown.

The V gene lost 5 bases and the J gene lost 1 base, with 11 bases spanning the gap. Germline V gene lookup returns CDR1 WSHSY and CDR2 SAAADI. The CDR3 has 14 residues. The PCR used 60 Vbeta and 13 Jbeta primers. This table comes from immunoSEQ multiplex PCR, and its TCRdb copy is limited to in-frame clones, with some not included. The sample has about 91,000 clones, about 89% seen once; the top ten hold approximately 10%. This sequence joins TRBV10-2 and TRBJ2-5; D gene unclear. The specimen was PBMCs. The source of this sequence is a young man in good health and CMV-seropositive. The CDR3 protein is CASSKAGFQETQYF. The CDR3, as DNA: TGCGCCAGCAGTAAAGCCGGGTTCCAAGAGACCCAGTACTTC.